The 2 T cell receptor beta chains reported below all come from one sample, sequenced in a study of blood T cell repertoires in COVID-19. TCRdb's copy holds only in-frame clones and misses some; the assay was immunoSEQ multiplex PCR. The table includes 90,000 to 150,000 clones, around 87% detected once. Specimen: peripheral blood. The source of these receptors is a human donor in a cohort sampled during active COVID-19.

V is TRBV12-5 and J is TRBJ2-7, with D possibly TRBD1 on 6 matching bases. The ends were cut back, 8 bases at V and 3 bases at J, with 11 bases in the middle. This CDR3 region has 12 residues. The germline CDR1 and CDR2 sequences are LGHNT and FRNRAP. CDR3 sequence reads: CASNLDSYEQYF. Here the CDR3 DNA reads TGTGCTAGTAACTTGGACAGCTACGAGCAGTACTTC.

About this clone itself: The junction and the germline gene differ at one end; a read error may be behind it. V gene TRBV3-1 (or the pseudogene TRBV3-2) combines with J gene TRBJ2-5; D unresolved. Germline loops: CDR1 LGHDT, CDR2 YNNKEL (reference sequence). The CDR3 covers 15 residues. In DNA, the CDR3 is TGTGCCAGCAGCCCGACCGTTTGGCGGCAAGGGACCCAGTACTTC. This encodes CASSPTVWRQGTQYF.